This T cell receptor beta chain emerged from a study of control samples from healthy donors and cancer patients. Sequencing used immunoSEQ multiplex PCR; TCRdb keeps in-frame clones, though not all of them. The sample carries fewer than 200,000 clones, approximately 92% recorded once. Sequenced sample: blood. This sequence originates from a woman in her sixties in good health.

CDR3 nucleotide sequence: TGCGCCAGCAGCTTGGCAGTTCCTTCTGGAAACACCATATATTTT. Amino acid sequence: CASSLAVPSGNTIYF. The chain combines TRBV5-1 with TRBJ1-3; D not certain. V dropped 0 bases and J dropped 1 base, with 8 bases sitting between them. The CDR3 extends over 15 amino acids. Germline V gene lookup returns CDR1 SGHRS and CDR2 YFSETQ. Combining the CDR3 with reference TRBV5-1 and TRBJ1-3 gives the whole variable domain KAGVTQTPRYLIKTRGQQVTLSCSPISGHRSVSWYQQTPGQGLQFLFEYFSETQRNKGNFPGRFSGRQFSNSRSEMNVSTLELGDSALYLCASSLAVPSGNTIYFGEGSWLTVV.